The T cell receptor (beta chain) under discussion was sequenced for a study of shared clonotypes between healthy human individuals. Whole-study context: Used for every donor were three CD4 naive, three CD4 memory, two CD8 naive and one CD8 memory plate.

In the original analysis: Filtering of immunoSEQ junctional sequences could not match full-length read filtering. Clones were sequenced by immunoSEQ multiplex PCR, and TCRdb holds only the in-frame ones, with some missing. V and J calls and clone size are those listed in that table; D and trimming were worked out from the DNA. The sample records under 1 million clones, 92% being singletons. A single count supports this clone. Trimming stripped 5 bases from V and 5 bases from J, with 16 bases between. This CDR3 comprises 15 residues. Germline V gene lookup returns CDR1 SGHTA and CDR2 FQGNSA. Naive CD8 cells, CD45RO-negative and positively selected for CCR7, excluded terminally differentiated effector memory CD45RA+ cells.

The TCR originated in a man aged 30 to 39 in good health. Input material: naive CD8+ T cells sorted from blood. This rearrangement joins TRBV7-2 to TRBJ1-5; D remains ambiguous. This CDR3 reads CASSTREGADQPQHF. In nucleotides, the CDR3 is TGTGCCAGCAGCACCCGGGAGGGAGCGGATCAGCCCCAGCATTTT.